This T cell receptor beta chain was recovered during a study of control samples from healthy donors and cancer patients. The CDR3 has 13 amino acids. Trimming took 3 bases from V and 3 from J; bases not matched to a gene: 1. Germline CDR1 and CDR2: WSHSY and SAAADI. Method: immunoSEQ multiplex PCR; TCRdb's copy keeps in-frame clones and lacks some. The repertoire has 95,000 to 150,000 clones, over 75% of them found once; the top ten carry around 1.8%. This sequence originates from a man between 18 and 35 years old in good health. The chain recombines TRBV10-2 with TRBJ1-2; 7 nucleotides line up with TRBD1. The source material was blood. The CDR3 is CASSDTGDYGYTF. CDR3 DNA sequence: TGCGCCAGCAGTGATACAGGGGACTATGGCTACACCTTC.